This T cell receptor (beta chain) was captured in a study of early T cells in non-severe SARS-CoV-2 infection. Across the study: Unsorted whole-blood RNA was sequenced in bulk, leaving chains unpaired. Points from the study as a whole: VDJdb matching skewed toward anti-spike CD8 responses, missing private and CD4 specificities.

This clonotype occurred many times. Its antigen is still unknown. Unique molecular identifiers were affixed to single, distinct cDNA molecules. Each CDR3 protein gets one entry after TCRdb re-called the 5' RACE reads with MiXCR. The data hold just under 60,000 distinct CDR3 sequences, with around 9.3% observed a single time. Per the germline V gene, CDR1 is SGHDT and CDR2 is YYEEEE. The V end was cut by 0 bases, the J end by 0 bases, with 8 bases between. This CDR3 is built from 15 residues. The sequencing sample was made of whole blood. The TCR sequence derives from an adult who was a healthcare worker with PCR-confirmed SARS-CoV-2 infection or an uninfected control (not recorded which). The gene calls are TRBV5-6 and TRBJ2-3; D gene uncertain. CDR3 residues: CASSLAGDSTDTQYF. In nucleotides, the CDR3 is TGTGCCAGCAGCTTGGCGGGTGACAGCACAGATACGCAGTATTTT.